The present T cell receptor beta chain was sequenced within a study of Graves' ophthalmopathy and Graves' hyperthyroidism. Amplified TCR beta CDR3 regions were obtained using RNA transcripts as template. The workflow started with a first-round RT-PCR run with HTBI primers and then moved on to a second-round multiplex PCR. MiXCR, applied by TCRdb to the multiplex PCR reads, yields one record per CDR3 protein. The sample includes hundreds of thousands of distinct CDR3 sequences, 22% of them seen just once. This clonotype was recorded at least ten times. The material sequenced was peripheral blood. The receptor comes from a woman between 18 and 29 years old with stable Graves' hyperthyroidism. Some clones in this sample may be carry-over from other donors' samples.

The CDR3 DNA is TGTGCCAGCAGCTTAGTACGGAGCTCCTACGAGCAGTACTTC. This codes for CASSLVRSSYEQYF. The chain combines TRBV7-6 with TRBJ2-7; D is unresolved. Germline CDR1 is SGHVS and CDR2 is FNYEAQ. Trimming cost V 1 base and J 0 bases, with 7 bases left between them. The CDR3 has 14 amino acids.